The 20 T cell receptor beta chains below all came from one sample that was sequenced in a study of blood T cell repertoires in COVID-19. This table comes from immunoSEQ multiplex PCR, and its TCRdb copy is limited to in-frame clones, with some not included. The repertoire has about 76,000 clones, about 82% of them found once; the top ten carry more than 15%. Sequences were obtained from peripheral blood. The receptors were sampled from a woman in her fifties or sixties with acute or convalescent COVID-19.

CDR3 protein: CASRTTSGGYLPETQYF. In nucleotides, the CDR3 is TGTGCCAGCAGAACGACTAGCGGGGGGTATCTACCAGAGACCCAGTACTTC. This chain connects TRBV2 to TRBJ2-5, with TRBD2 matching 13 bases. The CDR3 runs 17 residues. The J segment lost 4 bases and the V segment lost 6 bases, leaving 11 bases of the junction unmatched. CDR1 and CDR2 (germline): SNHLY, FYNNEI.

This clone came up a few times. The chain has TRBV6-5 and TRBJ1-2, with 8 bases aligning to TRBD1. The V gene end was trimmed by 4 bases and the J gene end by 6 bases; junction bases not matched to a gene: 7. The CDR3 runs 14 residues. Germline values: CDR1 MNHEY, CDR2 SVGAGI. The CDR3 nucleotides are TGTGCCAGCAGTTCATCAGGGGGCGAAAATGGCTACACCTTC. Its protein product is CASSSSGGENGYTF.

This clone has a handful of counts. The chain combines TRBV11-2 with TRBJ2-1, with D maybe TRBD2 (7 bases). The germline V gene encodes CDR1 SGHAT and CDR2 FQNNGV. Trimming left V 4 bases short and J 2 bases short, with 12 bases between. This CDR3 has 15 amino acids. Here the CDR3 DNA reads TGTGCCAGCAGCTCCCGGGGGGCACCCTACAATGAGCAGTTCTTC. This codes for CASSSRGAPYNEQFF.

This clone showed up just once. The rearrangement joins TRBV5-8 to TRBJ1-2; 7 bases are a match to TRBD1. V lost 4 bases, J lost 4 bases, and 7 bases stayed unmatched. The germline V gene has CDR1 SGHTS and CDR2 YDEGEE. The length of the CDR3 is 14 residues. CDR3 protein: CASSNDRAGYGYTF. CDR3 nucleotide sequence: TGTGCCAGCAGCAACGACAGGGCCGGCTATGGCTACACCTTC.

The CDR3 is CATSDFSLGRQFF. The CDR3 region has the DNA TGTGCCACCAGTGATTTTTCGCTAGGTCGGCAGTTCTTC. The chain has TRBV24-1 and TRBJ2-1, with unresolved D. Trimming stripped 1 base from V and 12 bases from J, with 12 bases between. The CDR3 sequence is 13 residues long. Germline CDR1 and CDR2: KGHDR and SFDVKD.

This clone was found many times. The chain employs TRBV19 and TRBJ2-7; maybe TRBD1 (5 bases). Between the trimmed V and J ends, which lost 6 bases and 4 bases, there was a span of 13 bases. Germline CDR1 and CDR2: LNHDA and SQIVND (reference sequence). This CDR3 is built from 13 residues. CDR3 sequence: CASRPTAGYEQYF. For the CDR3, the DNA is TGTGCCAGTAGGCCGACAGCAGGGTACGAGCAGTACTTC.

In this sample, this clone turned up a few times. The genes are TRBV7-8 and TRBJ2-2; no clear D gene. This CDR3 is built from 13 residues. Germline V gene data show CDR1 as SGHVS and CDR2 as FQNEAQ. The V end lost 5 bases, the J end lost 6 bases, and 10 bases lay between the germline ends. CDR3 nucleotide sequence: TGTGCCAGCAGCCCTCCAGGCGCCGGGGAGCTGTTTTTT. This gives the protein CASSPPGAGELFF.

The chain employs TRBV18 and TRBJ2-3; 12 positions agree with TRBD2. The CDR3 sequence is 20 residues long. The germline V gene encodes CDR1 KGHSH and CDR2 LQKENI. V lost 2 bases to trimming and J lost 0 bases; unmatched junction nucleotides: 12. In DNA, the CDR3 is TGTGCCAGCTCACCAACACGTACGTGGACTAGCGGGGATAGCACAGATACGCAGTATTTT. Its translation: CASSPTRTWTSGDSTDTQYF.

The rearrangement joins TRBV25-1 to TRBJ1-4; D is possibly TRBD1 (5 bases). The CDR3 contains 15 residues. V was trimmed by 4 bases and J by 9 bases, leaving 18 bases between them. Germline loops: CDR1 MGHDK, CDR2 SYGVNS. Here the CDR3 DNA reads TGTGCCAGCAGTGGGGGACCCGGCGGGGTGAAAAAACTGTTTTTT. Amino acids: CASSGGPGGVKKLFF.

V is TRBV5-1 and J is TRBJ1-2; 10 nucleotides match TRBD1. V gave up 4 bases and J gave up 7 bases; unmatched junction bases: 7. The germline CDR1 and CDR2 sequences are SGHRS and YFSETQ. CDR3 length equals 14 residues. The CDR3 nucleotides read TGCGCCAGCAGCCCGCCGGGACAGGGGAGTGGCTACACCTTC. The encoded protein is CASSPPGQGSGYTF.

The CDR3 DNA reads as TGTGCCAGCAGCCAGTTAGCGCCAGGGGGCTTAGGGACCTTC. Translation: CASSQLAPGGLGTF. The chain carries TRBV7-9 and TRBJ1-2, with 8 bases lining up with TRBD1. Germline lookup yields CDR1 SEHNR and CDR2 FQNEAQ (reference sequence). V lost 5 bases and J lost 14; bases outside the gene matches: 16. The CDR3 runs to 14 residues. Combining the CDR3 with reference TRBV7-9 and TRBJ1-2 gives the whole variable domain DTGVSQNPRHKITKRGQNVTFRCDPISEHNRLYWYRQTLGQGPEFLTYFQNEAQLEKSRLLSDRFSAERPKGSFSTLEIQRTEQGDSAMYLCASSQLAPGGLGTFGSGTRLTVV.

This clone was seen a few times. J is TRBJ2-7 and V is TRBV3-1 (or the pseudogene TRBV3-2), with D uncertain. Germline CDR1 reads LGHDT; CDR2 reads YNNKEL (reference sequence). Trimming removed 0 bases from V and 2 bases from J, with 8 bases in between. The CDR3 consists of 14 residues. The DNA for the CDR3 is TGTGCCAGCAGCCAAGATCGACGGGCCTACGAGCAGTACTTC. Translation gives CASSQDRRAYEQYF.

Remarks on this clone: This same CDR3 is encoded by further DNA sequences in the sample. The genes are TRBV19 and TRBJ1-4; 10 positions match TRBD1. Looked up from germline, CDR1 is LNHDA and CDR2 is SQIVND (reference sequence). There are 15 residues in the CDR3. Trimming at V came to 4 bases and at J to 8 bases, leaving 7 bases not matched to a gene. The CDR3 sequence: CASSTRTGGGEKLFF. The DNA of the CDR3 is TGTGCCAGTAGTACCCGGACAGGGGGAGGCGAAAAACTGTTTTTT.

This chain links TRBV7-9 with TRBJ2-2; 10 bases map to TRBD1. V shed 1 base, J shed 6 bases, and the junction held 5 bases outside the gene matches. CDR1 SEHNR and CDR2 FQNEAQ come from the germline V gene (reference sequence). The CDR3 runs to 16 residues. The CDR3 DNA is TGTGCCAGCAGCTTAGTTCCGGGACAGGGGCCCGGGGAGCTGTTTTTT. It yields the protein CASSLVPGQGPGELFF.

The CDR3 DNA reads TGTGCCATCAGTGGGGACAGGGCCCCCTCTGGGGCCAACGTCCTGACTTTC. It is translated as CAISGDRAPSGANVLTF. This chain connects TRBV10-3 to TRBJ2-6; 9 bases are a match to TRBD1. The trim removed 4 bases at V and 0 bases at J, leaving 4 bases unmatched. CDR1 is ENHRY, CDR2 SYGVKD, per germline. This CDR3 has 17 amino acids.

This clone has just one count. The DNA for the CDR3 is TGCGCCAGCAGCCCTCGGGACAGTTGGCCCGAGCAGTACTTC. As protein: CASSPRDSWPEQYF. The chain employs TRBV4-3 and TRBJ2-7, with TRBD1 identical over 7 bases. CDR3 length equals 14 residues. V lost 4 bases, J lost 6 bases, and 9 bases stayed unmatched. Germline V gene data show CDR1 as LGHNA and CDR2 as YSLEER.

The chain has TRBV5-1 and TRBJ2-2, with 9 nucleotides matching TRBD1. Germline V gene lookup returns CDR1 SGHRS and CDR2 YFSETQ. This CDR3 has 14 amino acids. The V and J ends lost 4 bases and 6 bases, in that order; junction bases with no gene match: 4. This chain's CDR3 is CASSPRTGAGELFF. The CDR3, as DNA: TGCGCCAGCAGCCCTAGGACAGGGGCCGGGGAGCTGTTTTTT.

The genes are TRBV5-1 and TRBJ2-1, with 7 bases fitting TRBD2. CDR3 length: 13 residues. Germline lookup yields CDR1 SGHRS and CDR2 YFSETQ. V gave up 0 bases and J gave up 10 bases; unmatched junction bases: 4. The CDR3 here is CASSLAGEGEQFF. The DNA for the CDR3 is TGCGCCAGCAGCTTGGCCGGGGAGGGCGAGCAGTTCTTC.

Concerning this clone itself: Other DNA sequences in this sample translate to the same CDR3. The genes are TRBV18 and TRBJ1-2; TRBD1 is a possible D gene (6 bases). V lost 2 bases and J 2 bases, leaving 9 bases between the germline ends. The CDR3 extends over 14 amino acids. Per the germline V gene, CDR1 is KGHSH and CDR2 is LQKENI. The CDR3 DNA reads as TGTGCCAGCTCACCAACAGGGAGCAACTATGGCTACACCTTC. Translating gives CASSPTGSNYGYTF. Based on the CDR3 plus reference TRBV18 and TRBJ1-2, the full variable domain is NAGVMQNPRHLVRRRGQEARLRCSPMKGHSHVYWYRQLPEEGLKFMVYLQKENIIDESGMPKERFSAEFPKEGPSILRIQQVVRGDSAAYFCASSPTGSNYGYTFGSGTRLTVV.

The rearrangement links TRBV7-8 to TRBJ2-2, with D possibly being TRBD2 (5 bases). Germline V CDR1 and CDR2: SGHVS, FQNEAQ. CDR3 length: 13 amino acids. The V gene lost 1 base and the J gene lost 8 bases, with 8 bases spanning the gap. CDR3 sequence (DNA): TGTGCCAGCAGCTTAGAAGGGAGAGGGGAGCTGTTTTTT. Translation gives CASSLEGRGELFF. Variable domain in full (rest from reference TRBV7-8 and TRBJ2-2): GAGVSQSPRYKVAKRGQDVALRCDPISGHVSLFWYQQALGQGPEFLTYFQNEAQLDKSGLPSDRFFAERPEGSVSTLKIQRTQQEDSAVYLCASSLEGRGELFFGEGSRLTVL.